This entry features one T cell receptor (beta chain) sequence. The target of this receptor is not known. No base qualities exist here, and no much larger clone lies one base off it. To sequence the TCRbeta CDR3 region, genomic DNA was isolated from the sorted cells. The immunoSEQ Assay was used to sequence the TCRbeta CDR3 regions. TCRdb mirrors the immuneACCESS table, restricted to in-frame sequences. Some clones are absent from its copies; in checked studies, under half trace to an unresolved V gene, and the reason for the others is unknown. The sample includes over 80,000 clones, with around 87% observed a single time. The top ten constitute approximately 4% of the sample. This record belongs to a study of OX40 agonist ivuxolimab in advanced cancers. Context from the whole study: Ivuxolimab was a fully human IgG2 agonistic monoclonal antibody targeting the costimulatory receptor OX40 (CD134). Intravenous ivuxolimab was administered to patients every 2 weeks at six dose levels: 0.01, 0.1, 0.3, 1.5, 3 and 10 mg/kg. Of the approximately 50 patients in dose escalation, about 20 had hepatocellular carcinoma, some 15 had melanoma, 9 had renal cell carcinoma and 9 had head and neck cancer. In the dose-escalation cohort, approximately 82% of patients were male, and the mean age was roughly 60 years, with a range of about 23 to 85. Prior anti-PD-1, anti-PD-L1 or anti-CTLA-4 therapy was permitted, and checkpoint inhibitors had been received by roughly two fifths of dose-escalation patients. Three dose-escalation patients achieved partial responses, one with hepatocellular carcinoma and two with cutaneous melanoma. Peripheral TCRbeta sequencing was intended to test whether TCR sequence diversity was altered and clonal T-cell expansion was caused by ivuxolimab. The paper reports the monotherapy dose-escalation portion (N = 52 patients) of the phase I ivuxolimab trial. General conclusions and limits of the study: Low levels of normalized T-cell clonal expansion were also seen in some patients who did not respond. Which antigens the clonally expanded peripheral T cells were specific for was not determined. After ivuxolimab, CD8+ T cells had more expanded clones than CD4+ T cells on average. At doses from 0.1 to 3.0 mg/kg, clonal expansion was seen in both CD4+ and CD8+ blood T cells between baseline and week 6. Partial responders in the 0.1-3.0 mg/kg groups had among the lowest normalized peripheral clonal expansion, especially among CD8+ T cells.

The trial excluded patients who had a history of autoimmune disease or who were on systemic immunosuppression. Peripheral blood for TCR sequencing was drawn from every dose cohort at baseline, at cycle 4 day 1 and at cycle 7 day 1. The samples were taken from a phase I, first-in-human, multicenter, open-label dose-escalation trial of ivuxolimab. Adults with locally advanced or metastatic melanoma, renal cell carcinoma, hepatocellular carcinoma or head and neck squamous cell carcinoma were enrolled in the trial. Before TCR sequencing, CD4+ T cells and CD8+ T cells from peripheral blood were sorted into separate populations. CDR1 and CDR2, looked up from the germline V gene, are MDHEN and SYDVKM. V is trimmed back by 8 bases and J by 4 bases, and the junction contains 20 bases that no gene match accounts for. Spanning cysteine to phenylalanine, the CDR3 consists of 17 amino acids. CDR3 DNA is the only sequence kept; it has 51 bases, read in frame from the first base.

The sequences come from CD4+ or CD8+ T cells sorted from blood, collected in a trial of the OX40 agonist ivuxolimab. The rearranged chain carries TRBV28 and TRBJ2-7, with 7 bases matching TRBD2. This TCR was sampled from an adult with an advanced solid tumor such as melanoma, head and neck, liver or kidney cancer. The nucleotide sequence reads as follows: TGTGCCAGCTGCCCCCTATTTCGGGGGAGGGCCTCGTACGAGCAGTACTTC. It is translated as CASCPLFRGRASYEQYF.